This entry describes one TCR beta chain. The antigen is unknown. This sample is drawn from a study of cytomegalovirus exposure and HLA in healthy donors. Findings and limits, study-wide: A later analysis revealed that TCR association rates differed between HLA loci, peaking at DRB1 and bottoming out at HLA-C. Available immune exposure information covered CMV serostatus only. Among the CMV-associated chains, a few were confirmed in vitro as specific for CMV antigens.

The CDR3 runs 15 residues. V dropped 6 bases and J dropped 4 bases, with 16 bases sitting between them. CDR1 and CDR2 (germline): MNHEY, SMNVEV (reference sequence). PCR used 60 Vbeta primers and 13 Jbeta primers. The repertoire was sequenced with immunoSEQ multiplex PCR; TCRdb's copy has only in-frame clones and lacks some. The profile shows roughly 150,000 clones, about 80% of them singletons. V usage is TRBV27 and J usage is TRBJ1-5; D is perhaps TRBD1 (5 bases). The TCR sequence derives from a woman aged 45 to 65 in good health and CMV-seropositive. The sample comprised PBMCs. CDR3 DNA sequence: TGTGCCAGCAGCTCGACCACAGGTTTAAATCAGCCCCAGCATTTT. This codes for CASSSTTGLNQPQHF.